The rows below give T cell receptor beta chains drawn from one sample of a study of human versus mouse CDR3 diversity and MHC coevolution. TCRdb's table, derived via immunoSEQ multiplex PCR, lists solely in-frame clones and lacks some. The data show tens of thousands of clones, around 95% seen once. The sequencing sample was made of naive CD4+ T cells from blood. The source is a person between 25 and 75 years old in good health. CDR3s include the opening cysteine and the closing phenylalanine or tryptophan. A D gene is named only where the DNA matches it firmly. Size values are once, few and many counts, or a class for expanded clones, and some rows have none.

v_call	d_call	j_call	clone_size	cdr3_aa	cdr3_nt
TRBV29-1	TRBD1	TRBJ2-7	-	CSIGGQGRYEQYF	TGCAGCATCGGAGGACAGGGACGCTACGAGCAGTACTTC
TRBV5-4	TRBD1	TRBJ2-3	once	CASSLVQGADTQYF	TGTGCCAGCAGCTTGGTGCAGGGGGCAGATACGCAGTATTTT
TRBV29-1	TRBD2	TRBJ2-3	-	CSVVAGAHTDTQYF	TGCAGCGTCGTAGCGGGGGCCCACACAGATACGCAGTATTTT
TRBV25-1	TRBD1	TRBJ2-5	once	CASSEYGQGARETQYF	TGTGCCAGCAGTGAATACGGACAGGGGGCACGGGAGACCCAGTACTTC
TRBV6-6	-	TRBJ2-7	-	CASSRDTIYYEQYF	TGTGCCAGTTCCCGGGACACGATCTACTACGAGCAGTACTTC
TRBV11-3	TRBD2	TRBJ2-1	-	CASSLGLAEHNEQFF	TGTGCCAGCAGCTTGGGACTAGCGGAGCACAATGAGCAGTTCTTC
TRBV7-8	-	TRBJ1-5	few	CASSSGSMGNQPQHF	TGTGCCAGCAGCTCGGGTTCCATGGGCAATCAGCCCCAGCATTTT
TRBV19	-	TRBJ1-1	-	CASSIKTVNTEAFF	TGTGCCAGTAGTATAAAAACAGTTAACACTGAAGCTTTCTTT
TRBV19	TRBD2	TRBJ2-7	-	CASSRAWGGFSSYEQYF	TGTGCCAGTAGTCGGGCCTGGGGGGGTTTTAGCTCCTACGAGCAGTACTTC
TRBV7-8	TRBD1	TRBJ1-3	-	CASSLGQGGDGNTIYF	TGTGCCAGCAGCTTAGGGCAGGGGGGCGATGGAAACACCATATATTTT
TRBV30	TRBD1	TRBJ2-7	-	CAWSVWGQGPYEQYF	TGTGCCTGGAGTGTATGGGGACAGGGACCCTACGAGCAGTACTTC
TRBV4-3	TRBD2	TRBJ2-3	-	CASSHGTSPDTQYF	TGCGCCAGCAGCCATGGGACTAGCCCGGATACGCAGTATTTT
TRBV5-4	-	TRBJ2-5	-	CASSREHLQETQYF	TGTGCCAGCAGCCGGGAGCATCTACAAGAGACCCAGTACTTC
TRBV9	-	TRBJ1-1	-	CASSVGGQGTEAFF	TGTGCCAGCAGCGTAGGGGGGCAAGGAACTGAAGCTTTCTTT
TRBV30	-	TRBJ1-2	-	CAWTTPRGHYGYTF	TGTGCCTGGACCACCCCGCGGGGACACTATGGCTACACCTTC
TRBV6-5	-	TRBJ1-1	-	CASRAGQNTEAFF	TGTGCCAGCAGAGCGGGACAGAACACTGAAGCTTTCTTT